A selection of T cell receptor beta chains follows, all from one sample in a study of T cells in Graves' hyperthyroidism and ophthalmopathy. MiXCR, run by TCRdb on the multiplex PCR reads, gives a single entry per CDR3 protein. Here the sample spans 490,000 or so distinct CDR3 sequences, around a fifth being singletons. The sample was blood. Receptors originate from a woman aged 70-85 years with Graves' ophthalmopathy. CDR3s include the opening cysteine and the closing phenylalanine or tryptophan. The D gene is left open where the match is weak. Not all rows give a size; the values are once, few, many and, for expanded clones, a class.

cdr3_nt cdr3_aa clone_size j_call d_call v_call
TGTGCCGGCAGTTCCCTGGGAGGGGGCGGGCATCAGCCCCAGCATTTT CAGSSLGGGGHQPQHF . TRBJ1-5 TRBD1 TRBV28
TGCAGTGCTCCGAATCAGGGAGCCACTGAAGCTTTCTTT CSAPNQGATEAFF . TRBJ1-1 . TRBV20-1
TGTGCCAGCAGTTCGCCGGGCGACTCGAGGGTGTTTTTT CASSSPGDSRVFF . TRBJ1-4 . TRBV28
TGTGCCAGCAGTTTTCGGGGACAGGGAGGACCGGCTGGGGCCAACGTCCTGACTTTC CASSFRGQGGPAGANVLTF many TRBJ2-6 TRBD1 TRBV12-3/TRBV12-4
TGTGCCAGCAGTTACTCGGGACAGGGGTATCAGCCCCAGCATTTT CASSYSGQGYQPQHF . TRBJ1-5 TRBD1 TRBV6-2/TRBV6-3
TGTGCCAGCAGCCAAGATGAGGCAGCTGAAGCTTTCTTT CASSQDEAAEAFF many TRBJ1-1 . TRBV3-1
TGTGCCAGCAGAGACAGGGGAAGAGTATATACAGATACGCAGTATTTT CASRDRGRVYTDTQYF many TRBJ2-3 TRBD1 TRBV28
TGTGCCAGCAGTTTCTCCAGGGGGGTGGGCTATGGCTACACCTTC CASSFSRGVGYGYTF few TRBJ1-2 TRBD1 TRBV27
TGTGCCAGCAGCATCCTAGAGACCCAGTACTTC CASSILETQYF many TRBJ2-5 . TRBV7-9
TGTGCCAGCAGTCCCGATCAGCCCCAGCATTTT CASSPDQPQHF many TRBJ1-5 . TRBV28
TGTGCCAGCTGCGGGGGCAACAATCAGCCCCAGCATTTT CASCGGNNQPQHF . TRBJ1-5 . TRBV6-1
TGTGCCAGCAGTTTAGAGGAGGGGCCGAACACTGAAGCTTTCTTT CASSLEEGPNTEAFF many TRBJ1-1 . TRBV12-3/TRBV12-4
TGTGCCAGCAGTTCACCGGGACAGGGTGCCTACGAGCAGTACTTC CASSSPGQGAYEQYF many TRBJ2-7 TRBD1 TRBV6-5
TGTGCCACGAACAGGGGAGGCACCTCCGAGCAGTACTTC CATNRGGTSEQYF many TRBJ2-7 . TRBV10-3
TGTGCCAGCAACTCACAGGGAGATAGCAATCAGCCCCAGCATTTT CASNSQGDSNQPQHF . TRBJ1-5 . TRBV2
TGTGCCATCAGTGATGGGGAGCGCTCACCCCTCCACTTT CAISDGERSPLHF few TRBJ1-6 . TRBV10-3
TGTGCCAGCAGCTTAGCCGGAGTAGCAAGAGATACGCAGTATTTT CASSLAGVARDTQYF few TRBJ2-3 . TRBV7-2
TGCGCCAGCACCGCAGGGACGGTAATGAACACTGAAGCTTTCTTT CASTAGTVMNTEAFF . TRBJ1-1 . TRBV5-1
TGCGCCAGCAGCCCAATAACGTTCGGCTACGAGCAGTACTTC CASSPITFGYEQYF few TRBJ2-7 . TRBV5-1
TGTGCCAGCAGACAGGGGAGCACCGGGGAGCTGTTTTTT CASRQGSTGELFF . TRBJ2-2 TRBD1 TRBV6-2/TRBV6-3
TGCAGCGTCGAGCGGCTAGCGGATGAGCAGTTCTTC CSVERLADEQFF few TRBJ2-1 TRBD2 TRBV29-1
TGTGCCAGCAGCTTAGACTCTAGCGTGGACTCTTACGAGCAGTACTTC CASSLDSSVDSYEQYF . TRBJ2-7 . TRBV11-2
TGTGCCAGCAGTTTCCCCGCCTGGACTAGCACCGAGCAGTACTTC CASSFPAWTSTEQYF . TRBJ2-7 TRBD2 TRBV12-3/TRBV12-4
TGTGCCAGCAGTCCAGGGGGCGGATCAGGACAGCCCCAGCATTTT CASSPGGGSGQPQHF few TRBJ1-5 TRBD1 TRBV28
TGTGCCAGCAGCATGACGACTAGCGGAAACACCGGGGAGCTGTTTTTT CASSMTTSGNTGELFF few TRBJ2-2 TRBD2 TRBV27
TGTGCCAGCAGTTTCCTAAACGGTCTCTACGAGCAGTACTTC CASSFLNGLYEQYF . TRBJ2-7 . TRBV28
TGTGCCAGCAGTGACGGACAGGTTAGGACTTCACCCCTCCACTTT CASSDGQVRTSPLHF few TRBJ1-6 TRBD1 TRBV2
TGTGCCAGCAGTTGGGACTTGGCCAATGAGCAGTTCTTC CASSWDLANEQFF many TRBJ2-1 . TRBV27
TGTGCCAGCAGCCCTACAGGGTTAGGGGGCTACACCTTC CASSPTGLGGYTF few TRBJ1-2 . TRBV3-1
TGTGCCTGGAGTGTGGGGCAAAAGACCCAGTACTTC CAWSVGQKTQYF few TRBJ2-5 . TRBV30
TGTGCCAGTAGTACCTCACTAGCGGGGCTGAACACCGGGGAGCTGTTTTTT CASSTSLAGLNTGELFF few TRBJ2-2 TRBD2 TRBV19
TGTGCCAGCAGTTATGGGGTTAATTCACCCCTCCACTTT CASSYGVNSPLHF few TRBJ1-6 . TRBV6-5
TGTGCCACCAGCCGCGCAGAGAACACTGAAGCTTTCTTT CATSRAENTEAFF . TRBJ1-1 . TRBV19
TGTGCCAGCAGTACGCCACAGGGGAGTAATGAAAAACTGTTTTTT CASSTPQGSNEKLFF few TRBJ1-4 TRBD1 TRBV28
TGTGCCAGTAGTCACAGGGGAGAGACCCAGTACTTC CASSHRGETQYF . TRBJ2-5 TRBD1 TRBV19
TGTGCCAGCAGCTTAGTGGGGACAGGGGAACCCCAGCATTTT CASSLVGTGEPQHF few TRBJ1-5 TRBD1 TRBV7-2
TGTGCCAGCTCACCCCGACTAGCGGAAGGGAGAGATGAGCAGTTCTTC CASSPRLAEGRDEQFF . TRBJ2-1 TRBD2 TRBV18
TGTGCCAGCAGCCGACGGGCGGCCACAGATACGCAGTATTTT CASSRRAATDTQYF few TRBJ2-3 . TRBV7-2
TGTGCCAGCAGTAAAACAGGAATCCCCGGGGAGCTGTTTTTT CASSKTGIPGELFF many TRBJ2-2 . TRBV28